What follows is one T cell receptor beta chain and its context. This clone was observed a single time. Its recognized antigen is unknown. No clone much larger than this one lies a single base away; base qualities are absent. Using the deep immunoSEQ assay, multiplex PCR amplified TCR CDR3 regions from genomic DNA. For each cell subset, the extracted genomic DNA was distributed evenly across all wells of several immunoSEQ 96-well plates, and each plate served as one replicate. Each replicate PCR for sorted subsets received approximately 200 ng genomic DNA, equal to about 29,000 T cell genomes. Purified libraries were quantified with a Qubit 3.0 fluorometer, sized on a Bioanalyzer 2100, and re-quantified with the KAPA Library Quantification kit. Each immunoSEQ 96-well plate was sequenced on its own single-read 150-cycle Illumina NextSeq 550 flow cell. In the paper's pipeline: Because only junctional sequences without quality scores were contained in the immunoSEQ output, filtering matching that applied to full-length reads could not be performed. To assign V/J genes and CDR3, sequences were annotated against IMGT germline references using PyIR, a Python wrapper for IgBLAST v1.9. Any read was removed if the V/J assignment was weak (E-value above 1e-6), the CDR3 was missing, or the read contained stop codons, out-of-frame junctions, or ambiguous translated residues. A V3J clonotype was defined by an identical inferred V gene, J gene, and CDR3 amino acid sequence. Percentage overlap between repertoires was calculated by dividing the number of shared unique clonotypes by the size of the smaller repertoire. Three approaches were used to assess repertoire richness: RTK rarefaction, the Chao1 estimator, and Recon v2.1 estimates of unobserved clonotypes. Generation probabilities for all TCRbeta clonotypes obtained by the gDNA method from a handful of donors were computed using OLGA. TCRdb re-hosts the immuneACCESS table, in-frame sequences only. Its copies lack some clones; in the studies checked, an unresolved V gene accounts for under half of them, and the cause for the rest is not known. Clone size and the V and J calls come from that table; the DNA yielded D and trimming. Counted in this sample were millions of clones; roughly 94% of them appeared once. The ten top clones hold 0.13% of the sample.

These data are taken from a study of shared clonotypes between healthy human individuals (dated by TCRdb to about 2020). For the study in its entirety: The cohort comprised a couple of women and a few men aged 18 to 49 years. Per donor, three plates each were used for CD4 naive and CD4 memory, two for CD8 naive, and one for CD8 memory. The study deeply sequenced blood TCR repertoires of several healthy adults to estimate repertoire size and the extent of clonotype sharing between individuals. Libraries were prepared and TCR repertoires were sequenced by different laboratories using diverse techniques, in order to increase sequencing depth and limit assay-specific biases. Each donor's leukapheresis produced roughly between roughly 0.85 and 10 billion PBMCs.

Compared with germline, V lacks 6 bases and J lacks 1 base; bases without a gene match: 3. CDR1 is given as MNHEY and CDR2 as SMNVEV, both from the germline V gene (reference sequence). The CDR3, from cysteine to phenylalanine, totals 15 residues. Only the CDR3 DNA is retained, 45 bases long and in frame from the first base. The study at large found these results: Compared with non-shared clonotypes, clonotypes shared by all four sorted-subset donors had higher generation probabilities. Pairwise subsampling indicated that sequencing depth was expected to affect the degree of clonotype sharing among donors. Only blood was sampled, and tissue TCR repertoires likely differ from those in blood. Sharing across four donors was observed for about 5% of naive CD4, less than 4% of naive CD8, 2% to 2.5% of memory CD4, and around 0.44% of memory CD8 clonotypes. Rarefaction of sorted-subset datasets indicated incomplete sequencing despite the large sequencing depth. Because the study included a small number of donors, the genetic and exposure-history diversity represented was limited. Larger estimated clonotype richness was generally found for naive subsets than for memory subsets.

The donors were healthy, HIV-negative adults who had no recently reported acute infections or vaccinations. Every donor was a Caucasian adult living in Nashville, Tennessee, USA. Magnetic negative selection was used to enrich CD4+ T cells, after which naive cells were positively selected on CD45RA and the negative fraction became the memory subset. Blood was obtained by leukapheresis, after which PBMCs were separated by Ficoll-Histopaque density gradient centrifugation and cryopreserved in liquid nitrogen vapor phase. Analytical flow cytometry was used to check the purity and quantity of each magnetically sorted T cell population. Genomic DNA was isolated from every sorted fraction and measured by UV absorbance on a Nanodrop 2000c.

The source is a man between 18 and 35 years old in good health. The sequence links TRBV27 to TRBJ2-2, with 9 bases matching TRBD2. The sample comprised naive CD4+ T cells sorted from blood. The cell subset or site label here, explained by the study, means: CD45RA+ positively selected. The CDR3 region: CASSRAGGNTGELFF. The nucleotide sequence is TGTGCCAGCAGCCGAGCGGGAGGGAACACCGGGGAGCTGTTTTTT.